The subject of this entry is one T cell receptor beta chain. Its antigen is not identified. This CDR3 has 15 residues. CDR1 and CDR2 from the germline V gene are DFQATT and SNEGSKA (reference sequence). The V segment lost 4 bases and the J segment 2 bases; nucleotides outside the gene matches: 6. These data are taken from a study of response to subunit inactivated influenza vaccine. Study outcomes and limitations: T cells newly recruited by each seasonal influenza vaccination are few, the authors suggested.

TCRdb processed the RT-PCR reads anew with MiXCR; each CDR3 protein has one entry. Of fewer than 700,000 distinct CDR3 sequences in the sample, roughly 13% were seen once. The rearrangement uses TRBV20-1 and TRBJ2-1; 9 bases fit TRBD1. The receptor's source is a man between 50 and 59 years old who received an inactivated influenza vaccine. Here the sequenced sample was PBMCs from blood, taken more than 35 days after vaccination. The CDR3 spells CSATRTGVTYNEQFF. Written as DNA, the CDR3 is TGCAGTGCTACCCGGACAGGGGTCACCTACAATGAGCAGTTCTTC.